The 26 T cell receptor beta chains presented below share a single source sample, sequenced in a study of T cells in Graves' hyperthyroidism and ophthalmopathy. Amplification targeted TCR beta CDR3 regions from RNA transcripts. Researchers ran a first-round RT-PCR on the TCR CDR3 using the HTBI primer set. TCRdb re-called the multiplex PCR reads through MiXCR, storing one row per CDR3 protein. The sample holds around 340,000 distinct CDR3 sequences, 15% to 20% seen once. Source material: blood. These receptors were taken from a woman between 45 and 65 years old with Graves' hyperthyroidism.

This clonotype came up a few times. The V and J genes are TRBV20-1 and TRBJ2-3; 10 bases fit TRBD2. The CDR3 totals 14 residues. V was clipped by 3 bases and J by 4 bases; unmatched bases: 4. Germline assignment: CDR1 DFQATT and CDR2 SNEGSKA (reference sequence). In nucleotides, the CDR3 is TGCAGTGCTAGCCGACTAGCGGGCTCAGATACGCAGTATTTT. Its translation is CSASRLAGSDTQYF.

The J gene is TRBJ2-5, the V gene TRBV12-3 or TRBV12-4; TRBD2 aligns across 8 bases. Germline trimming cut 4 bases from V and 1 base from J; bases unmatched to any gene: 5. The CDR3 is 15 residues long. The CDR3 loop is CASSYGLAGQETQYF. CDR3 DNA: TGTGCCAGCAGTTACGGGCTAGCGGGCCAAGAGACCCAGTACTTC.

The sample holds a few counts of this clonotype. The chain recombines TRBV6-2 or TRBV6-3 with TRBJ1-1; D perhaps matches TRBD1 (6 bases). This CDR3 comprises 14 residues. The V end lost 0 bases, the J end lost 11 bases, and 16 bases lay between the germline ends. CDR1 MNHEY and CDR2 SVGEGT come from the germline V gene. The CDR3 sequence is CASSYSGAFTAAFF. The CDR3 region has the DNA TGTGCCAGCAGTTACTCGGGGGCCTTTACGGCGGCTTTCTTT.

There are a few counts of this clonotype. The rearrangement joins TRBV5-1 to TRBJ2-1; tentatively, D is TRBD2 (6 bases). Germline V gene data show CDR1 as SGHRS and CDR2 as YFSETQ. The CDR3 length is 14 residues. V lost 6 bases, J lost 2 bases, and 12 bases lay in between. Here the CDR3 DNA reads TGCGCCAGCAAAACAACGGGGGCCTACAATGAGCAGTTCTTC. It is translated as CASKTTGAYNEQFF.

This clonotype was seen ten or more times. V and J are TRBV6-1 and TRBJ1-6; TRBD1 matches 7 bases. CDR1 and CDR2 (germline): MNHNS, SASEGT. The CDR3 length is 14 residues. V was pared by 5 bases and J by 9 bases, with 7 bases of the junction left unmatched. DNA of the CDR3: TGTGCCAGCAGTACGACAGGGAGGAGTTCACCCCTCCACTTT. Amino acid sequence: CASSTTGRSSPLHF.

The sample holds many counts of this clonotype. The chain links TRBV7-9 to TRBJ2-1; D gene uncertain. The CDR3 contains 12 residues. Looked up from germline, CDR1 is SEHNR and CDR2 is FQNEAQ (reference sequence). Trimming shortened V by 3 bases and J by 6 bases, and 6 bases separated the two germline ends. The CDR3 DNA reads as TGTGCCAGCAGCTTCCATAGCAATGAGCAGTTCTTC. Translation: CASSFHSNEQFF.

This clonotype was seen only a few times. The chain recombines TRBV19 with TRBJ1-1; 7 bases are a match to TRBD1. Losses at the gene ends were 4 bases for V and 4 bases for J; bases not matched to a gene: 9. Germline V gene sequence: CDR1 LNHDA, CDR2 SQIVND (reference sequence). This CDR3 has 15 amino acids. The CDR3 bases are TGTGCCAGTAGTACGCCCTCAGGGGGGGGCACTGAAGCTTTCTTT. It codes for CASSTPSGGGTEAFF.

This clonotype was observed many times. The CDR3 DNA reads as TGTGCCAGCAGTTTCAATTTTGGTAGCTACTACAATGAGCAGTTCTTC. Translated: CASSFNFGSYYNEQFF. This chain links TRBV28 with TRBJ2-1, with D unclear. This CDR3 has 16 residues. V was cut by 3 bases and J by 3 bases, with 15 bases left in between. Germline values: CDR1 MDHEN, CDR2 SYDVKM.

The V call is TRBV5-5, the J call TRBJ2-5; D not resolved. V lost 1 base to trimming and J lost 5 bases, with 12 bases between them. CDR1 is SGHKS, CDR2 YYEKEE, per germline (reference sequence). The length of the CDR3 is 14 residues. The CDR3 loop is CASSLSSSRETQYF. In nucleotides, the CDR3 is TGTGCCAGCAGCTTGTCTTCCAGTCGGGAGACCCAGTACTTC.

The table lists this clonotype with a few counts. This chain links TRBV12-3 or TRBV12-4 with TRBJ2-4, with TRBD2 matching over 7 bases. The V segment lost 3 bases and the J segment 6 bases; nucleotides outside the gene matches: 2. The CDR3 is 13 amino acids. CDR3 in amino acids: CASSFGGVNIQYF. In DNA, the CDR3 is TGTGCCAGCAGTTTTGGGGGGGTAAACATTCAGTACTTC.

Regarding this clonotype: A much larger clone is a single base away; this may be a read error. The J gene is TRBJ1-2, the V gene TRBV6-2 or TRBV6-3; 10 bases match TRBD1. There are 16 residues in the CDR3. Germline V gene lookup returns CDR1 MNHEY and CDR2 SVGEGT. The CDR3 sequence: CASSDRGRGQGYDYTF. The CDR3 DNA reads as TGTGCCAGCAGCGACAGGGGGCGAGGCCAGGGCTATGACTACACCTTC.

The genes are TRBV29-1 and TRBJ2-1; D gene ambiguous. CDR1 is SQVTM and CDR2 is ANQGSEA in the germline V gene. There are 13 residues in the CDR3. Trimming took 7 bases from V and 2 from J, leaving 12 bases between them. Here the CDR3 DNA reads TGCAGCGCTTCCAGCGCCACCTACAATGAGCAGTTCTTC. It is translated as CSASSATYNEQFF.

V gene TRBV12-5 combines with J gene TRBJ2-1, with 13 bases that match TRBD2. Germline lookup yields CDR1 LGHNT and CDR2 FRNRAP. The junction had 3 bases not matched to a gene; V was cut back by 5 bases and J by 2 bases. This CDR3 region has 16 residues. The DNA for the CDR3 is TGTGCTAGTGGTCCAGGGACTAGCGGGGCCTACAATGAGCAGTTCTTC. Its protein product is CASGPGTSGAYNEQFF.

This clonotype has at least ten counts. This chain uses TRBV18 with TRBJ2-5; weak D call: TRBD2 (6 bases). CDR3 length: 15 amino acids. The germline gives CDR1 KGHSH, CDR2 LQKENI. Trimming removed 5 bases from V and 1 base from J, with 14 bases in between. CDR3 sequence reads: CASSSSGGAQETQYF. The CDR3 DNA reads TGTGCCAGCTCATCCTCCGGCGGGGCCCAAGAGACCCAGTACTTC.

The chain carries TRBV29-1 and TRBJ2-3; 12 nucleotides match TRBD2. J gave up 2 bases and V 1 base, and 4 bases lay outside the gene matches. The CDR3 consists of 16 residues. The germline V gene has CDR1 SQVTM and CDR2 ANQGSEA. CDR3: CSVEGLAGAFTDTQYF. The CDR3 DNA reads TGCAGCGTTGAAGGACTAGCGGGGGCATTCACAGATACGCAGTATTTT.

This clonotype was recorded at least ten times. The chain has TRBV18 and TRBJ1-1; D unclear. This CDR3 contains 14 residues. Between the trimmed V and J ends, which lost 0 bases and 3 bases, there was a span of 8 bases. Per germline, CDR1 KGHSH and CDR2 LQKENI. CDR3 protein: CASSPPAGDTEAFF. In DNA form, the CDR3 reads TGTGCCAGCTCACCACCGGCGGGCGACACTGAAGCTTTCTTT.

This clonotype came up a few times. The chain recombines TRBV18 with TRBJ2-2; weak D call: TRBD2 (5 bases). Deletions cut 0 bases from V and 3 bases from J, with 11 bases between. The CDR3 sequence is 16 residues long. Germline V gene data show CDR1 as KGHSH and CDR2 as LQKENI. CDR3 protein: CASSPPNGRDTGELFF. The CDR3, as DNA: TGTGCCAGCTCACCACCGAACGGGCGGGACACCGGGGAGCTGTTTTTT.

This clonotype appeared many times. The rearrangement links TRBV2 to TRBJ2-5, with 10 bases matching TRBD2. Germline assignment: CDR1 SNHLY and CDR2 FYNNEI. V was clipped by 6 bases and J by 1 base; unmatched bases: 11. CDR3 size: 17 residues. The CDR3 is CASSQTRTSGPQETQYF. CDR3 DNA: TGTGCCAGCAGCCAAACCCGGACTAGCGGACCCCAAGAGACCCAGTACTTC. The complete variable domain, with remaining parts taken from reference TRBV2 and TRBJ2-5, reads EPEVTQTPSHQVTQMGQEVILRCVPISNHLYFYWYRQILGQKVEFLVSFYNNEISEKSEIFDDQFSVERPDGSNFTLKIRSTKLEDSAMYFCASSQTRTSGPQETQYFGPGTRLLVL.

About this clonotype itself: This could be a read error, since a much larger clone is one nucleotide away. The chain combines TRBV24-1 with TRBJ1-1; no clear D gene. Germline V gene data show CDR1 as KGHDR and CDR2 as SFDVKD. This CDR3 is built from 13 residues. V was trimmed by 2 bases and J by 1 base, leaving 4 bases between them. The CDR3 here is CATSDWGNTEAFF. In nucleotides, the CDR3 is TGTGCCACCAGTGATTGGGGGAACACTGAAGCTTTCTTT.

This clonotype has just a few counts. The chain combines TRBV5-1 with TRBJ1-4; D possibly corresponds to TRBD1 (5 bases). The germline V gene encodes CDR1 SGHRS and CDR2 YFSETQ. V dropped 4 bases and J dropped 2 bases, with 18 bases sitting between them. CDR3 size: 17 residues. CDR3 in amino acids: CASSTSTGGATNEKLFF. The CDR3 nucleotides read TGCGCCAGCAGCACTTCGACGGGAGGGGCGACTAATGAAAAACTGTTTTTT.

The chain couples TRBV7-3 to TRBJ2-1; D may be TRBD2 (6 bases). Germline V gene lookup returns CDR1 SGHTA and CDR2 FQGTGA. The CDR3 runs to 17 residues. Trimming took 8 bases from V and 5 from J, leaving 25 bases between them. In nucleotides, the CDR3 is TGTGCCAGCGGCGCTCTCCCCGGGAGTTGGTCCGACAATGAGCAGTTCTTC. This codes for CASGALPGSWSDNEQFF.

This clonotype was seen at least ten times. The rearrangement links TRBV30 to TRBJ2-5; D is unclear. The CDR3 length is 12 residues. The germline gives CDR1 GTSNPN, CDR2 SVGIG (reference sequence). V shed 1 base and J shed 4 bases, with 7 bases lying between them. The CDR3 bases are TGTGCCTGGAGTGCCATGGGAGAGACCCAGTACTTC. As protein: CAWSAMGETQYF.

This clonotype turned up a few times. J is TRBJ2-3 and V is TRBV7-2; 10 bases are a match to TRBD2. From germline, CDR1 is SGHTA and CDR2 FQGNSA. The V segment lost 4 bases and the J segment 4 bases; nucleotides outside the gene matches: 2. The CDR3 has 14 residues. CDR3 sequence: CASSSGTSADTQYF. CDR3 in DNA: TGTGCCAGCAGCTCCGGGACTAGCGCAGATACGCAGTATTTT.

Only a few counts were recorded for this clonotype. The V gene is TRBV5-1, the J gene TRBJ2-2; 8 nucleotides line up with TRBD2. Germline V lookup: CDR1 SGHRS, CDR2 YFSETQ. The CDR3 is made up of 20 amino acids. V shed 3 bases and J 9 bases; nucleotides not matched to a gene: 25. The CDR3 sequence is CASSSSGGARDGSFARELFF. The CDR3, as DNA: TGCGCCAGCAGCTCTTCGGGGGGGGCGCGGGACGGGAGTTTCGCGCGGGAGCTGTTTTTT.

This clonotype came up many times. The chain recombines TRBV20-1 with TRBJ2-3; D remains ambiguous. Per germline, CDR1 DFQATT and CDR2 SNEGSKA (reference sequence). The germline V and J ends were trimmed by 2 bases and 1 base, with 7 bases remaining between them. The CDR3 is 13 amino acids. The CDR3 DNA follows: TGCAGTGCTAGACGAGAGGGCACAGATACGCAGTATTTT. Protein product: CSARREGTDTQYF.

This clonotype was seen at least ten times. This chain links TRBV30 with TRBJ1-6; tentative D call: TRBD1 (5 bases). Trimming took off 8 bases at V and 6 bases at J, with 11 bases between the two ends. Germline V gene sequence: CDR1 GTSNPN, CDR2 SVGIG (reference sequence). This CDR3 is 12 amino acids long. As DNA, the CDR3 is TGTGCCGCCGAGGGGTTTAATTCACCCCTCCACTTT. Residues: CAAEGFNSPLHF.